This T cell receptor beta chain comes out of a study of OX40 agonist ivuxolimab in advanced cancers. Whole-study findings and limits: Low clonal expansion, among the lowest seen, marked partial responders at 0.1-3.0 mg/kg. Expanded clones were, on average, more numerous in CD8+ T cells than in CD4+.

With V trimmed by 4 bases and J by 8 bases, 13 bases remained unmatched. This CDR3 is 17 amino acids long. CDR1 is SGHAT, CDR2 FQNNGV, per germline. On this clone itself: The antigen remains unidentified.

The repertoire was sequenced with immunoSEQ multiplex PCR; TCRdb's copy has only in-frame clones and lacks some. The sample holds 81,000 or so clones, less than 95% seen once. The receptor was isolated from an adult with an advanced solid tumor such as melanoma, head and neck, liver or kidney cancer. The specimen was CD4+ or CD8+ T cells sorted from blood, collected in a trial of the OX40 agonist ivuxolimab. This chain connects TRBV11-2 to TRBJ2-4, with 11 bases lining up with TRBD2. The CDR3, as DNA: TGTGCCAGCAGCTCGGAGACTAGCGGGGTCTTCAGCGACATTCAGTACTTC. It specifies CASSSETSGVFSDIQYF.